Reported below is one T cell receptor (beta chain). Its antigen is currently unknown. The data were taken from a study of esophageal squamous cell carcinoma under preoperative chemotherapy. Study findings and constraints: Chemotherapy was followed by significantly higher TCR diversity in peripheral T cells only, not tumor-infiltrating lymphocytes. Post-treatment tumor-infiltrating lymphocytes appeared partly derived from peripheral T cells migrating into the tumor.

Time point here: after preoperative PTX-NDP chemotherapy. The CDR3 is 15 amino acids. V shed 8 bases and J 5 bases; nucleotides not matched to a gene: 9. The V gene's germline CDR1 is ENHRY and CDR2 SYGVKD. TCRdb re-called the PCR reads with MiXCR, one entry per CDR3 protein. The sample has roughly 20,000 distinct CDR3 sequences, 46% seen once. The sequence was collected from a human donor with esophageal squamous cell carcinoma. The donor label of this sample is uncertain. Sample acquisition took place from a patient given preoperative chemotherapy. The V call is TRBV10-3, the J call TRBJ2-1; 10 bases fit TRBD2. DNA for the CDR3: TGTGCCATCTCAACGACTAGCGGGCTTAACAATGAGCAGTTCTTC. This encodes CAISTTSGLNNEQFF.